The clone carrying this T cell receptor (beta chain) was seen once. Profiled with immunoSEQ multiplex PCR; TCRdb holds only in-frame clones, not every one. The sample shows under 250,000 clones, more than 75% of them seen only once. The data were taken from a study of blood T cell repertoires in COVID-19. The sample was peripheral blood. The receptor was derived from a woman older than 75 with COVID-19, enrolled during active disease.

The CDR3 sequence is CASSRTDSNYGYTF. The DNA of the CDR3 is TGTGCCAGCAGCCGAACGGACAGCAACTATGGCTACACCTTC. The J gene is TRBJ1-2, the V gene TRBV3-1 (or the pseudogene TRBV3-2); the D gene is possibly TRBD1 (6 bases). Trimming took 4 bases from V and 2 from J, leaving 11 bases between them. The CDR3 runs 14 residues. Germline V gene sequence: CDR1 LGHDT, CDR2 YNNKEL (reference sequence).